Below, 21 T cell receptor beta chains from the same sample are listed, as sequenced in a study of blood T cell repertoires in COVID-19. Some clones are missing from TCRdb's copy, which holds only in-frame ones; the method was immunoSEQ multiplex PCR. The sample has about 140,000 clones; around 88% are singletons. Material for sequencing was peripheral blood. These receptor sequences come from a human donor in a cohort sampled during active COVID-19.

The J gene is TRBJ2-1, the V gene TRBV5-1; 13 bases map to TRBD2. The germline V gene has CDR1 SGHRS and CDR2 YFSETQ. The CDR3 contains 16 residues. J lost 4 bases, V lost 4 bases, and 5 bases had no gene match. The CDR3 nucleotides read TGCGCCAGCAGCCATGTACTAGCGGGAGGGTACAATGAGCAGTTCTTC. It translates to CASSHVLAGGYNEQFF.

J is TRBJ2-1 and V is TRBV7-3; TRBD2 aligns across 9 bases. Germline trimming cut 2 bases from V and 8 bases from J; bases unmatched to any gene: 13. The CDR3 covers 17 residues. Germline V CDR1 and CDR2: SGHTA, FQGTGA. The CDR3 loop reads CASSLGIAGAGSHEQFF. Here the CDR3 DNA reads TGTGCCAGCAGCTTAGGGATAGCGGGGGCCGGCTCCCATGAGCAGTTCTTC.

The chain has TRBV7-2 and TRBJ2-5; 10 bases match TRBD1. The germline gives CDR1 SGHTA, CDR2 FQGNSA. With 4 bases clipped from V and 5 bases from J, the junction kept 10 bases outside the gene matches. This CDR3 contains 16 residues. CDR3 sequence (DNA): TGTGCCAGCAGCTCACCTAAGGGACAGGGGTTGGAGACCCAGTACTTC. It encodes CASSSPKGQGLETQYF.

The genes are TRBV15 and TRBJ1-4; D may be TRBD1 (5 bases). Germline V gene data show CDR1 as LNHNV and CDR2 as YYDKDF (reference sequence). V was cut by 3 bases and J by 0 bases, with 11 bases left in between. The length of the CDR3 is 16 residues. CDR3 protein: CATSSDGGATNEKLFF. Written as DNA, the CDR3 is TGTGCCACCAGCAGTGATGGAGGGGCAACTAATGAAAAACTGTTTTTT.

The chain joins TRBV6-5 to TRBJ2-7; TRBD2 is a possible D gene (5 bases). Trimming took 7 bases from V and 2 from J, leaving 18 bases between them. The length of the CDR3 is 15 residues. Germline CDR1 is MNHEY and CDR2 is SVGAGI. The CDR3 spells CASTPDYTNPYEQYF. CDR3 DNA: TGTGCCAGCACCCCCGACTATACCAACCCCTACGAGCAGTACTTC.

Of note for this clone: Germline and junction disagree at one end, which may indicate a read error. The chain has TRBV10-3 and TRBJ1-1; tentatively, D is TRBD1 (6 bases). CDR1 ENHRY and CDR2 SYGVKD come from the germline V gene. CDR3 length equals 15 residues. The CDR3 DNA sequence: TGTGCCATCAGTGCTACCCTCACAGGGAACCCTGAAGCTTTCTTT. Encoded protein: CAISATLTGNPEAFF.

The CDR3 DNA reads as TGTGCCAGCAGCCAACCGAGGCCAGGGGGCGTAGATACGCAGTATTTT. Amino acid sequence: CASSQPRPGGVDTQYF. The chain carries TRBV3-1 (or the pseudogene TRBV3-2) and TRBJ2-3, with TRBD1 matching over 8 bases. The CDR3 sequence is 16 residues long. V dropped 2 bases and J dropped 5; count of bases not matched to a gene: 9. Per the germline V gene, CDR1 is LGHDT and CDR2 is YNNKEL (reference sequence).

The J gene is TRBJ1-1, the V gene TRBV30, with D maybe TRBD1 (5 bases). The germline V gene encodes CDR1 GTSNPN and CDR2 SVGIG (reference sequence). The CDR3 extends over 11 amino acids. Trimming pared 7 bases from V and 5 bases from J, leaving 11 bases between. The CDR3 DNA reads TGTGCCTCCTCGGGGGGGACTGAAGCTTTCTTT. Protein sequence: CASSGGTEAFF. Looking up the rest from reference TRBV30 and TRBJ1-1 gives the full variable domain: SQTIHQWPATLVQPVGSPLSLECTVEGTSNPNLYWYRQAAGRGLQLLFYSVGIGQISSEVPQNLSASRPQDRQFILSSKKLLLSDSGFYLCASSGGTEAFFGQGTRLTVV.

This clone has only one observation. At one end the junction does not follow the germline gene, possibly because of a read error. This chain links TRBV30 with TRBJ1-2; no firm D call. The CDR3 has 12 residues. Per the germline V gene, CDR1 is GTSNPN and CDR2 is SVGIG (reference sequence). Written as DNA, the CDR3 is TGTGCCTGGAACTCAGGACTCGCCTCTTTCTTCTTC. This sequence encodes CAWNSGLASFFF.

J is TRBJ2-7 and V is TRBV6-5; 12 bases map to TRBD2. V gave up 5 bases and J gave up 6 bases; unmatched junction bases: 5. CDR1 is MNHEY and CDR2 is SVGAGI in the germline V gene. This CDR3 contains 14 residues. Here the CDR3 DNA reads TGTGCCAGCAGTCCTAGCGGGAGGGCCGGCGAGCAGTACTTC. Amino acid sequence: CASSPSGRAGEQYF.

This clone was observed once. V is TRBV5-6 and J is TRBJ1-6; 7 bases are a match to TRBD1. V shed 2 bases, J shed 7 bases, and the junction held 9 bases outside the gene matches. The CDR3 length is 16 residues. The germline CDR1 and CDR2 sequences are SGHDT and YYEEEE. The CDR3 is CASSLKQGMSNSPLHF. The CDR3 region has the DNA TGTGCCAGCAGCTTAAAACAGGGGATGTCAAATTCACCCCTCCACTTT.

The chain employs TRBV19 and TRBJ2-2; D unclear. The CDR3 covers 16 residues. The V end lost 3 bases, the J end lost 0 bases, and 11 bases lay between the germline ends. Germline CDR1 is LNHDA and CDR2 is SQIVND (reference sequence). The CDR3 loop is CASSISTTANTGELFF. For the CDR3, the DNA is TGTGCCAGTAGTATTTCGACAACCGCGAACACCGGGGAGCTGTTTTTT. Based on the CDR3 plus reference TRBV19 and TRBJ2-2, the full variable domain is DGGITQSPKYLFRKEGQNVTLSCEQNLNHDAMYWYRQDPGQGLRLIYYSQIVNDFQKGDIAEGYSVSREKKESFPLTVTSAQKNPTAFYLCASSISTTANTGELFFGEGSRLTVL.

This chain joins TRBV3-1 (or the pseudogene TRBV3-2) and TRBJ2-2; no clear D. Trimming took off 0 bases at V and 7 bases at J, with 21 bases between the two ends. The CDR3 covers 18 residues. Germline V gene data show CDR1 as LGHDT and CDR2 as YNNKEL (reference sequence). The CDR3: CASSQDRSIYTSGGELFF. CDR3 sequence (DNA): TGTGCCAGCAGCCAAGATCGGAGTATATACACCTCGGGCGGGGAGCTGTTTTTT.

CDR3 bases: TGTGCCAGCAGTAGAAAAGGGGGCACTGAAGCTTTCTTT. Its translation: CASSRKGGTEAFF. This chain connects TRBV12-3 or TRBV12-4 to TRBJ1-1; maybe TRBD1 (6 bases). The CDR3 has 13 amino acids. V shed 5 bases and J shed 4 bases, with 11 bases lying between them.

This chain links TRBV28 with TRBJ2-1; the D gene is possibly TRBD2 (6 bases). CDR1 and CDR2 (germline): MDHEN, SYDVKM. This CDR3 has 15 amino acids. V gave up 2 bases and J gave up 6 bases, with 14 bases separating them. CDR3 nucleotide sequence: TGTGCCAGCAGTTTAGGGGGGAGCCGTATCAATGAGCAGTTCTTC. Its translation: CASSLGGSRINEQFF.

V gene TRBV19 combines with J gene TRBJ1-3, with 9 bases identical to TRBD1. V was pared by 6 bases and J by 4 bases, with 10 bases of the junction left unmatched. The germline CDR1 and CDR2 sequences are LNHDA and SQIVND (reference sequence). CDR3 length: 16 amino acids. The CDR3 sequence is CASRILDRGFGNTIYF. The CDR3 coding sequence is TGTGCCAGTAGAATCTTGGACAGGGGATTCGGAAACACCATATATTTT. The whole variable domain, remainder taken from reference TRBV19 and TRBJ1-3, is DGGITQSPKYLFRKEGQNVTLSCEQNLNHDAMYWYRQDPGQGLRLIYYSQIVNDFQKGDIAEGYSVSREKKESFPLTVTSAQKNPTAFYLCASRILDRGFGNTIYFGEGSWLTVV.

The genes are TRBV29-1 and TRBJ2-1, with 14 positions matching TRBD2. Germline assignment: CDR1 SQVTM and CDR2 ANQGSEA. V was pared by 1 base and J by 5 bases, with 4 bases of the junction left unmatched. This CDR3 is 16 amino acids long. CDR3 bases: TGCAGCGTTGAAGTGTGGGGACTAGCGGGAGACAATGAGCAGTTCTTC. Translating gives CSVEVWGLAGDNEQFF.

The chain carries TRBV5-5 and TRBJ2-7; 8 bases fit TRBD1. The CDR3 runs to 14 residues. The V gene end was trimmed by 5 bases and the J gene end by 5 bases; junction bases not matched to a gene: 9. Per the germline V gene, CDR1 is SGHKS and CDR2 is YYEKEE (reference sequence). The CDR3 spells CASSIRQGLDEQYF. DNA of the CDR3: TGTGCCAGCAGTATCCGACAGGGGCTCGACGAGCAGTACTTC.

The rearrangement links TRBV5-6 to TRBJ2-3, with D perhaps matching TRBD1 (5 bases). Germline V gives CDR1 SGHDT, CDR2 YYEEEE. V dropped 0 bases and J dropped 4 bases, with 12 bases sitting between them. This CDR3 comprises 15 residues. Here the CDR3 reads CASSLGVRVPDTQYF. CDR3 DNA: TGTGCCAGCAGCTTGGGGGTCAGGGTCCCAGATACGCAGTATTTT.

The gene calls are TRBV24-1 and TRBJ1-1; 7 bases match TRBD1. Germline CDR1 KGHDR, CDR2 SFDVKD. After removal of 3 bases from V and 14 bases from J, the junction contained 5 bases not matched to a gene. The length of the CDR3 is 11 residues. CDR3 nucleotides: TGTGCCACCAGTGATCAGACAGGGTTATTCTTT. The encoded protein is CATSDQTGLFF.

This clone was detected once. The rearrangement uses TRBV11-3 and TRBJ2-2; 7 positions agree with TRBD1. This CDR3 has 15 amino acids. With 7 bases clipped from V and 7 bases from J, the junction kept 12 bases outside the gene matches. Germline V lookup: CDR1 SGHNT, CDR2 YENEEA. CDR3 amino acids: CASKGNRGVHGELFF. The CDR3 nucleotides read TGTGCCAGCAAAGGAAACAGGGGAGTTCACGGGGAGCTGTTTTTT.